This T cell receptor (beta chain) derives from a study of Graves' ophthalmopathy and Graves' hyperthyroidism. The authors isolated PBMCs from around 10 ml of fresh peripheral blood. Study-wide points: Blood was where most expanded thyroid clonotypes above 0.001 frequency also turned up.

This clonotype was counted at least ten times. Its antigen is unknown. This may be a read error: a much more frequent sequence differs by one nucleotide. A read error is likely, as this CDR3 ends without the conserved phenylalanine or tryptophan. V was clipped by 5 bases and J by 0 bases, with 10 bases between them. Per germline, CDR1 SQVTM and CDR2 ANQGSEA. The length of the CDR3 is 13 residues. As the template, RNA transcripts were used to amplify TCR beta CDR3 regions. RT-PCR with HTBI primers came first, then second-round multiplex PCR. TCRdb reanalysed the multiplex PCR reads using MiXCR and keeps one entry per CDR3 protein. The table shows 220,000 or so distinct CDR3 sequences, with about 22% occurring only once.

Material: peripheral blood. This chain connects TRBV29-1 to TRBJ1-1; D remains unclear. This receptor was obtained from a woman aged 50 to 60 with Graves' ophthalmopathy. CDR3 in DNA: TGCAGCGTTACGAGGACCATGAACACTGAAGCTTTCCTT. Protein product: CSVTRTMNTEAFL.